Shown below are 22 T cell receptor beta chains from a single sample sequenced in a study of breast tumors, draining lymph nodes, adjacent tissues. Breast cancer patients provided tissue from their axillary draining lymph nodes. Each CDR3 protein gets one entry after TCRdb re-called the multiplex PCR reads with MiXCR. The table has some 170,000 distinct CDR3 sequences, more than 25% seen once. The sample consisted of axillary lymph node tissue. The receptors shown here come from a female donor with breast cancer. Some clones in this sample may be carry-over from other donors' samples.

This clonotype was detected ten times or more. The chain has TRBV10-1 and TRBJ1-4; D perhaps matches TRBD1 (6 bases). The length of the CDR3 is 16 residues. Germline V gene data show CDR1 as WNHNN and CDR2 as SYGVQD (reference sequence). The V end was cut by 6 bases, the J end by 6 bases, with 20 bases between. The CDR3 loop reads CASSPSAGKGDEKLFF. CDR3 DNA: TGCGCCAGCAGCCCCTCCGCTGGGAAGGGGGATGAAAAACTGTTTTTT.

This clonotype has ten or more counts. This chain uses TRBV20-1 with TRBJ1-5; 7 bases match TRBD1. The CDR3 has 15 amino acids. The germline CDR1 and CDR2 sequences are DFQATT and SNEGSKA (reference sequence). Germline trimming cut 3 bases from V and 1 base from J; bases unmatched to any gene: 6. The chain's CDR3 is CSARETGRSNQPQHF. In DNA, the CDR3 is TGCAGTGCTAGGGAGACAGGGAGGAGCAATCAGCCCCAGCATTTT.

The chain uses TRBV9 and TRBJ1-1; D unresolved. V dropped 3 bases and J dropped 4 bases, with 16 bases sitting between them. The CDR3 consists of 15 residues. The germline V gene has CDR1 SGDLS and CDR2 YYNGEE. The CDR3 is CASSENSLPTTEAFF. The CDR3 DNA is TGTGCCAGCAGCGAAAACAGCTTGCCTACCACTGAAGCTTTCTTT.

This clonotype was recorded many times. The genes are TRBV30 and TRBJ2-7; TRBD2 might be the D (5 bases). Germline assignment: CDR1 GTSNPN and CDR2 SVGIG (reference sequence). V was clipped by 4 bases and J by 1 base, with 8 bases between them. The CDR3 is 12 residues long. Written as DNA, the CDR3 is TGTGCCTGGAATCGGGGTTCCTACGAGCAGTACTTC. Protein product: CAWNRGSYEQYF. The complete variable domain, with remaining parts taken from reference TRBV30 and TRBJ2-7, reads SQTIHQWPATLVQPVGSPLSLECTVEGTSNPNLYWYRQAAGRGLQLLFYSVGIGQISSEVPQNLSASRPQDRQFILSSKKLLLSDSGFYLCAWNRGSYEQYFGPGTRLTVT.

This clonotype was observed at least ten times. The chain uses TRBV3-1 and TRBJ1-2, with TRBD1 as a possible D gene (6 bases). CDR1 is LGHDT, CDR2 YNNKEL, per germline (reference sequence). The CDR3 covers 13 residues. Trimming stripped 4 bases from V and 8 bases from J, with 14 bases between. CDR3 residues: CASSRTGLGGYTF. CDR3 coding DNA: TGTGCCAGCAGCCGAACAGGGTTGGGAGGCTACACCTTC. Using reference TRBV3-1 and TRBJ1-2 for the parts outside the CDR3, the full variable domain is DTAVSQTPKYLVTQMGNDKSIKCEQNLGHDTMYWYKQDSKKFLKIMFSYNNKELIINETVPNRFSPKSPDKAHLNLHINSLELGDSAVYFCASSRTGLGGYTFGSGTRLTVV.

As for this clonotype: This sequence may be a read error, since a much larger clone differs from it by one base. The rearrangement uses TRBV6-1 and TRBJ2-3, with D possibly called TRBD1 or TRBD2 (5 bases each). The V gene's germline CDR1 is MNHNS and CDR2 SASEGT. The CDR3 runs to 15 residues. The V and J ends lost 5 bases and 4 bases respectively, with 16 bases between them. The CDR3 DNA is TGTGCCAGCAGTCCCCCGTGGGGGAGCGCAGATACGCAGTATTTT. This encodes CASSPPWGSADTQYF.

This clonotype was recorded at least ten times. The V call is TRBV29-1, the J call TRBJ2-3; D is unclear. Between the trimmed V and J ends, which lost 7 bases and 3 bases, there was a span of 8 bases. CDR3 length equals 11 residues. CDR1 and CDR2 from the germline V gene are SQVTM and ANQGSEA. The CDR3 sequence is CSAIVTDTQYF. The CDR3 nucleotides read TGCAGCGCCATTGTAACAGATACGCAGTATTTT.

The chain joins TRBV20-1 to TRBJ1-2; D ambiguous. In germline, CDR1 is DFQATT, CDR2 SNEGSKA (reference sequence). This CDR3 has 13 residues. Trimming took 1 base from V and 4 from J, leaving 10 bases between them. CDR3 nucleotides: TGCAGTGCTAGAGTAGGGATCGGCTATGGCTACACCTTC. This gives the protein CSARVGIGYGYTF.

This clonotype was seen ten or more times. The chain has TRBV5-1 and TRBJ2-6, with 9 bases matching TRBD1. After removal of 5 bases from V and 0 bases from J, the junction contained 12 bases not matched to a gene. Germline V gene sequence: CDR1 SGHRS, CDR2 YFSETQ. The CDR3 consists of 19 residues. CDR3 DNA: TGCGCCAGCAGGGGCAGGTTGGGGACAGGGACCTCTGGGGCCAACGTCCTGACTTTC. It specifies CASRGRLGTGTSGANVLTF. Looking up the rest from reference TRBV5-1 and TRBJ2-6 gives the full variable domain: KAGVTQTPRYLIKTRGQQVTLSCSPISGHRSVSWYQQTPGQGLQFLFEYFSETQRNKGNFPGRFSGRQFSNSRSEMNVSTLELGDSALYLCASRGRLGTGTSGANVLTFGAGSRLTVL.

This clonotype was detected many times. This chain joins TRBV5-4 and TRBJ1-3; 7 positions agree with TRBD1. J lost 4 bases, V lost 4 bases, and 2 bases had no gene match. Germline V CDR1 and CDR2: SGHNT, YYREEE (reference sequence). This CDR3 contains 13 residues. The CDR3 nucleotides are TGTGCCAGCAGCAAACAGGGGGGAAACACCATATATTTT. Translating gives CASSKQGGNTIYF.

This clonotype was counted at least ten times. This rearrangement joins TRBV9 to TRBJ2-1, with D maybe TRBD2 (5 bases). Deletions cut 0 bases from V and 0 bases from J, with 13 bases between. This CDR3 region has 17 residues. The germline gives CDR1 SGDLS, CDR2 YYNGEE. The DNA for the CDR3 is TGTGCCAGCAGCGTAGGAGTCACCGGGGTCTCCTACAATGAGCAGTTCTTC. Its translation is CASSVGVTGVSYNEQFF.

J is TRBJ2-5 and V is TRBV6-1; D is unclear. In germline, CDR1 is MNHNS, CDR2 SASEGT. V was pared by 7 bases and J by 1 base, with 13 bases between. The CDR3 runs 14 residues. The DNA of the CDR3 is TGTGCCAGCACCCCAACGGTTATCCAAGAGACCCAGTACTTC. Amino acids: CASTPTVIQETQYF.

As for this clonotype: It is unclear where the CDR3 begins or ends on the DNA, so no DNA is shown, and the CDR3 is as TCRdb lists it. The chain carries TRBV19 and TRBJ1-5. The CDR3 numbers 18 amino acids, ends counted. Germline V gene sequence: CDR1 LNHDA, CDR2 SQIVND (reference sequence). CDR3 sequence reads: CAGTTALWLHLRFGDQHF.

The chain employs TRBV29-1 and TRBJ2-5; D might be TRBD2 (6 bases). V lost 7 bases to trimming and J lost 0 bases, with 15 bases between them. This CDR3 contains 14 residues. Germline V gene lookup returns CDR1 SQVTM and CDR2 ANQGSEA. CDR3: CSAPRGRDQETQYF. In DNA form, the CDR3 reads TGCAGCGCCCCGCGGGGCCGTGACCAAGAGACCCAGTACTTC.

This clonotype was seen ten or more times. The chain joins TRBV6-1 to TRBJ2-7; TRBD2 matches 9 bases. V lost 3 bases, J lost 4 bases, and 7 bases stayed unmatched. CDR1 is MNHNS and CDR2 is SASEGT in the germline V gene. The CDR3 contains 15 residues. This CDR3 is CASSDRGLASYEQYF. CDR3 nucleotides: TGTGCCAGCAGTGACCGAGGACTAGCGAGTTACGAGCAGTACTTC.

This clonotype was seen repeatedly, ten times or more. The chain combines TRBV29-1 with TRBJ1-3; 9 bases map to TRBD1. Germline CDR1 SQVTM, CDR2 ANQGSEA. Losses at the gene ends were 7 bases for V and 11 bases for J; bases not matched to a gene: 12. CDR3 length equals 13 residues. CDR3 DNA: TGCAGCGCCACCCGGGACAGGGCGACCCCCATATATTTT. It codes for CSATRDRATPIYF.

This clonotype was found many times. The chain combines TRBV29-1 with TRBJ1-2, with D tentatively TRBD1 (5 bases). The CDR3 loop spans 13 amino acids. Germline CDR1 SQVTM, CDR2 ANQGSEA. Trimming stripped 3 bases from V and 4 bases from J, with 12 bases between. The CDR3 is CSVDQGRSYGYTF. The CDR3, as DNA: TGCAGCGTTGACCAGGGAAGGTCCTATGGCTACACCTTC. Complete variable domain (other parts from reference TRBV29-1 and TRBJ1-2): SAVISQKPSRDICQRGTSLTIQCQVDSQVTMMFWYRQQPGQSLTLIATANQGSEATYESGFVIDKFPISRPNLTFSTLTVSNMSPEDSSIYLCSVDQGRSYGYTFGSGTRLTVV.

This clonotype came up many times. The chain joins TRBV13 to TRBJ2-1; 8 bases match TRBD1. CDR3 size: 15 residues. After removal of 3 bases from V and 12 bases from J, the junction contained 13 bases not matched to a gene. Germline lookup yields CDR1 PRHDT and CDR2 FYEKMQ (reference sequence). The chain's CDR3 is CASSFRDRSRAGQFF. In DNA form, the CDR3 reads TGTGCCAGCAGCTTCAGGGACAGGTCGAGGGCAGGGCAGTTCTTC. The whole variable domain, remainder taken from reference TRBV13 and TRBJ2-1, is AAGVIQSPRHLIKEKRETATLKCYPIPRHDTVYWYQQGPGQDPQFLISFYEKMQSDKGSIPDRFSAQQFSDYHSELNMSSLELGDSALYFCASSFRDRSRAGQFFGPGTRLTVL.

This clonotype was recorded many times. This sequence joins TRBV10-3 and TRBJ1-3; D is perhaps TRBD1 (5 bases). This CDR3 has 11 residues. V lost 9 bases and J 4 bases, leaving 7 bases between the germline ends. CDR1 is ENHRY and CDR2 is SYGVKD in the germline V gene. The CDR3 sequence is CAIRTGNTIYF. The CDR3 DNA reads as TGTGCCATAAGGACAGGAAACACCATATATTTT.

This clonotype showed up many times. The V and J genes are TRBV12-3 or TRBV12-4 and TRBJ2-1; either TRBD1 or TRBD2 may supply D (7 bases each). This CDR3 comprises 16 residues. V lost 2 bases and J 1 base, leaving 12 bases between the germline ends. The CDR3 coding sequence is TGTGCCAGCAGTTTACAGGGGGGGAGGTCCTACAATGAGCAGTTCTTC. It yields the protein CASSLQGGRSYNEQFF.

In this sample, this clonotype turned up many times. With a much larger clone just one base away, this may be a read error. The chain links TRBV20-1 to TRBJ2-5, with 11 nucleotides matching TRBD2. V shed 5 bases and J 7 bases; nucleotides not matched to a gene: 9. The CDR3 has 14 amino acids. Germline V gene lookup returns CDR1 DFQATT and CDR2 SNEGSKA (reference sequence). The CDR3 region is CSAGRTSGSATQYF. CDR3 bases: TGCAGTGCTGGAAGGACTAGCGGGTCGGCGACCCAGTACTTC.

This clonotype was seen repeatedly, ten times or more. The chain uses TRBV5-4 and TRBJ2-2, with TRBD2 matching over 10 bases. The ends lost 0 bases at V and 7 bases at J; junction bases unmatched: 9. CDR1 and CDR2 from the germline V gene are SGHNT and YYREEE (reference sequence). CDR3 size: 17 residues. The CDR3, as DNA: TGTGCCAGCAGCTTGGAGTCAGCGGGAGGGCCTTTCGGGGAGCTGTTTTTT. This sequence encodes CASSLESAGGPFGELFF.